This entry features one T cell receptor (beta chain) sequence. The sample belongs to a study of blood T cell repertoires in COVID-19. At the level of the study: Spain, Italy and the United States supplied samples that represented acute and convalescent COVID-19.

Study members were between about 18 and 95 years old and lived in fewer than 30 US regions. All exposed participants met a person with COVID-19 within 2 weeks before entering the study. Original processing notes: Estimates of nucleated cell counts were drawn from the amplification of reference gene primers. Generated by immunoSEQ multiplex PCR, the TCRdb table keeps only in-frame clones and is missing some. The DNA gave D and trimming, while V, J and clone size come from that table. Of around 250,000 clones listed, roughly 84% are singletons. Germline V gene lookup returns CDR1 LGHDT and CDR2 YNNKEL (reference sequence). The V gene lost 6 bases and the J gene lost 5 bases, with 14 bases spanning the gap. This CDR3 has 13 amino acids.

Sequencing used PBMCs or T cells enriched from blood (not recorded which). This receptor was identified in a woman between 50 and 59 years old who had been exposed to COVID-19. The gene calls are TRBV3-1 (or the pseudogene TRBV3-2) and TRBJ2-7; D possibly corresponds to TRBD2 (6 bases). CDR3 coding DNA: TGTGCCAGCAGTCCTGTGGGGAGGAACGAGCAGTACTTC. Amino acid sequence: CASSPVGRNEQYF.